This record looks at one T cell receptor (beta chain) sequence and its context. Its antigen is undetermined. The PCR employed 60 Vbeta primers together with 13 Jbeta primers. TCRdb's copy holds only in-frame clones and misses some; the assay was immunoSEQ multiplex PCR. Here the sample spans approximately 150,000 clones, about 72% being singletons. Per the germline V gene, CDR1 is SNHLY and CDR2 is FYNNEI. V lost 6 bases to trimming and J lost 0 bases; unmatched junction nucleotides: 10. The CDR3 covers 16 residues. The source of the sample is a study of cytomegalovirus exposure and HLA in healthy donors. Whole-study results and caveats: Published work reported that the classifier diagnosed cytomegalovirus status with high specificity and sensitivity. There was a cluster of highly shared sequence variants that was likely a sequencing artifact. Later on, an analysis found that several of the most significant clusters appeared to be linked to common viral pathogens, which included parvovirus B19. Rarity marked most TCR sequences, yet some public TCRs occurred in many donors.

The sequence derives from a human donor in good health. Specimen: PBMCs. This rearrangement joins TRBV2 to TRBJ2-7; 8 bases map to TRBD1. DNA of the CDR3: TGTGCCAGCAGAAGAACCGGGACAGGTAGCTCCTACGAGCAGTACGTC. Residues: CASRRTGTGSSYEQYV.